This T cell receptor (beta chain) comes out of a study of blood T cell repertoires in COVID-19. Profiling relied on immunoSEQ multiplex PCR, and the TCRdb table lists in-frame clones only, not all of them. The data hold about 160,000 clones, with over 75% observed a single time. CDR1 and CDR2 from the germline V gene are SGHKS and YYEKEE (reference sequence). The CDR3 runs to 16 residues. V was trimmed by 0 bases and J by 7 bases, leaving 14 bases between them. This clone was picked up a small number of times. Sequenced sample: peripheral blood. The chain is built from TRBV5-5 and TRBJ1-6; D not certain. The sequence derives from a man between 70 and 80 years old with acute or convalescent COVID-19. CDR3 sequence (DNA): TGTGCCAGCAGCTTGGCGATCGGCGGGAACAATTCACCCCTCCACTTT. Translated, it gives CASSLAIGGNNSPLHF.